The source of this T cell receptor beta chain is a study of beta chain features in type 1 diabetes. The collection from each donor was one heparinised blood draw averaging around 100 mL. This clone was detected only a few times. Its antigen is unknown. cDNA synthesis used the whole RNA isolate, giving expressed TCRB sequences. Average reads for naive, central memory and regulatory T cell samples were roughly 3.4 million. Sequenced by immunoSEQ multiplex PCR; TCRdb stores in-frame clones only, minus some. The sample lists about half a million clones, roughly an eighth seen once, with 0.046% in the top ten. Study outcomes and limitations: Compared to healthy donors, patients appeared to have naive, central memory and Treg TCRB repertoires that were more alike. Junctions at VDJ sites from type 1 diabetes patients had fewer insertions and more deletions.

The CDR3 has 15 residues. Looked up from germline, CDR1 is SGHTA and CDR2 is FQGTGA. After removal of 4 bases from V and 0 bases from J, the junction contained 4 bases not matched to a gene. Sequenced input: naive CD4+ T cells from blood. The clonotype comes from a woman aged 18-29 years in good health. The genes are TRBV7-3 and TRBJ2-3; 7 bases are a match to TRBD2. In DNA form, the CDR3 reads TGTGCCAGCAGCTCGACTAGCCTGAGCACAGATACGCAGTATTTT. It encodes CASSSTSLSTDTQYF.